Sequencing of this T cell receptor (beta chain) was carried out in a study of resident and recirculating memory T cells in vitiligo. Patients who had received treatment within the previous three months were excluded. Study-level points and caveats: TCR sequences were not conserved across biopsy sites or patients. Vitiligo lesions lacked a unique dominant clone, and clonality varied.

Details on this clone: The antigen remains unidentified.

Trimming stripped 0 bases from V and 2 bases from J, with 20 bases between. Germline V CDR1 and CDR2: LGHNA, YNFKEQ. The CDR3 sequence is 18 residues long. Only in-frame clones appear in the TCRdb table, and some are missing; sequencing was by immunoSEQ multiplex PCR. The profile shows roughly 80,000 clones, about 90% of them singletons. The gene calls are TRBV4-2 and TRBJ2-7, with D maybe TRBD1 (5 bases). The source of this sequence is a male donor with vitiligo. The specimen sequenced was blood. In DNA form, the CDR3 reads TGTGCCAGCAGCCAAGATAGGCCGGGCAGGGATTTTACCTACGAGCAGTACTTC. This codes for CASSQDRPGRDFTYEQYF.